These 2 T cell receptor beta chains were all obtained from the same sample, sequenced in a study of blood T cell repertoires in COVID-19. Profiled with immunoSEQ multiplex PCR; TCRdb holds only in-frame clones, not every one. The table lists more than 90,000 clones, approximately 90% of them singletons. Sequencing was done on a sample of peripheral blood. Every receptor here comes from a human donor in a cohort sampled during active COVID-19.

Ten or more counts support this clone. CDR3 DNA sequence: TGTGCCAGCAGCCAAGATCCTGAGGCTCCGTACAATGAGCAGTTCTTC. Protein product: CASSQDPEAPYNEQFF. V usage is TRBV4-2 and J usage is TRBJ2-1; D call uncertain. This CDR3 is 16 amino acids long. V was shortened by 0 bases and J by 4 bases, with 13 bases between the two germline ends. The germline CDR1 and CDR2 sequences are LGHNA and YNFKEQ.

V is TRBV9 and J is TRBJ1-1; D unresolved. The CDR3 length is 14 residues. The ends were cut back, 3 bases at V and 0 bases at J, with 9 bases in the middle. Germline V gene sequence: CDR1 SGDLS, CDR2 YYNGEE. CDR3 nucleotide sequence: TGTGCCAGCAGCGCTCCAGGTTTGAACACTGAAGCTTTCTTT. This translates into CASSAPGLNTEAFF.